Following are 30 T cell receptor beta chains from one sample sequenced in a study of blood T cell repertoires in COVID-19. Using immunoSEQ multiplex PCR, the repertoire was profiled, and TCRdb retains in-frame clones only, with some absent. This sample has 200,000 to 250,000 clones, with 70% to 85% found just once. The sequenced material came from PBMCs or T cells enriched from blood (not recorded which). Every receptor here comes from a woman aged 55 to 70 who had recovered from COVID-19.

The chain has TRBV28 and TRBJ1-6; 8 bases are a match to TRBD1. Germline loops: CDR1 MDHEN, CDR2 SYDVKM. V was clipped by 3 bases and J by 10 bases; unmatched bases: 8. The CDR3 is 15 residues long. CDR3 residues: CASSFFRQGKSPLHF. The CDR3 coding sequence is TGTGCCAGCAGTTTTTTTCGACAGGGGAAATCACCCCTCCACTTT.

The chain joins TRBV11-2 to TRBJ1-2; unclear D gene. This CDR3 is built from 12 residues. Trimming removed 6 bases from V and 4 bases from J, with 9 bases in between. Germline V gene data show CDR1 as SGHAT and CDR2 as FQNNGV. CDR3 sequence: CASREGFYGYTF. The CDR3 bases are TGTGCCAGCAGAGAGGGTTTCTATGGCTACACCTTC.

This chain connects TRBV28 to TRBJ1-1, with D possibly matching TRBD1 (6 bases). This CDR3 is 14 amino acids long. The ends were cut back, 2 bases at V and 4 bases at J, with 11 bases in the middle. In germline, CDR1 is MDHEN, CDR2 SYDVKM. Here the CDR3 reads CASSLATGLTEAFF. The CDR3 DNA reads as TGTGCCAGCAGTTTAGCTACAGGGCTCACTGAAGCTTTCTTT.

Comments on this clone: Additional DNA sequences in this sample encode the identical CDR3. V gene TRBV12-3 or TRBV12-4 combines with J gene TRBJ2-7, with a possible D match to TRBD2 (6 bases). Deletions cut 3 bases from V and 7 bases from J, with 7 bases between. CDR3 length: 11 residues. The CDR3 protein is CASSFGGEQYF. The CDR3, as DNA: TGTGCCAGCAGTTTTGGGGGGGAGCAGTACTTC.

Points on this clone: The same CDR3 also results from other DNA sequences found in this sample. This sequence joins TRBV27 and TRBJ1-2; 9 bases fit TRBD1. The V gene's germline CDR1 is MNHEY and CDR2 SMNVEV (reference sequence). The CDR3 is made up of 16 amino acids. The V and J ends lost 6 bases and 0 bases, in that order; junction bases with no gene match: 8. CDR3 in amino acids: CASSLRTGVTNYGYTF. As DNA, the CDR3 is TGTGCCAGCAGCCTCAGGACAGGGGTGACTAACTATGGCTACACCTTC.

The genes are TRBV7-2 and TRBJ1-3; D unresolved. This CDR3 is 16 amino acids long. Germline V gene data show CDR1 as SGHTA and CDR2 as FQGNSA. With 5 bases removed from V and 0 bases from J, the gap between germline ends came to 14 bases. CDR3 sequence (DNA): TGTGCCAGCAGCCCAACGGCGACTTTCTCTGGAAACACCATATATTTT. It translates to CASSPTATFSGNTIYF.

This clone has just one count. The V gene is TRBV28, the J gene TRBJ1-1; D might be TRBD1 (5 bases). V dropped 1 base and J dropped 0 bases, with 9 bases sitting between them. CDR1 and CDR2 from the germline V gene are MDHEN and SYDVKM. The CDR3 is 15 amino acids. The CDR3 loop reads CASSLFGQVNTEAFF. CDR3 sequence (DNA): TGTGCCAGCAGTTTATTTGGACAAGTGAACACTGAAGCTTTCTTT.

The chain has TRBV6-5 and TRBJ1-5; the D is unclear. From germline, CDR1 is MNHEY and CDR2 SVGAGI. Trimming stripped 10 bases from V and 0 bases from J, with 16 bases between. CDR3 length equals 15 residues. The CDR3 nucleotides read TGTGCCACCACAGCAGTTAGAGATAGCAATCAGCCCCAGCATTTT. Its translation: CATTAVRDSNQPQHF.

This clone was seen a single time. The chain links TRBV12-5 to TRBJ2-2, with D hard to call. The V end was cut by 5 bases, the J end by 0 bases, with 13 bases between. Per the germline V gene, CDR1 is LGHNT and CDR2 is FRNRAP. The CDR3 loop spans 16 amino acids. In DNA form, the CDR3 reads TGTGCTAGTGGTGCCCCCGGTACAGCGAACACCGGGGAGCTGTTTTTT. Its protein is CASGAPGTANTGELFF.

The V and J genes are TRBV7-9 and TRBJ2-3; D gene uncertain. The germline CDR1 and CDR2 sequences are SEHNR and FQNEAQ (reference sequence). V lost 4 bases to trimming and J lost 6 bases, with 14 bases between them. The CDR3 totals 14 residues. The chain's CDR3 is CASSSMPSPDTQYF. The CDR3 nucleotides read TGTGCCAGCAGCTCTATGCCGTCCCCGGATACGCAGTATTTT.

The gene calls are TRBV7-8 and TRBJ2-7; no firm D call. Trimming pared 7 bases from V and 3 bases from J, leaving 16 bases between. CDR3 length: 14 amino acids. Germline V gene sequence: CDR1 SGHVS, CDR2 FQNEAQ. DNA for the CDR3: TGTGCCAGCAATTCAAACCCAACAGTCTACGAGCAGTACTTC. Protein sequence: CASNSNPTVYEQYF. Full variable domain (rest looked up from reference TRBV7-8 and TRBJ2-7): GAGVSQSPRYKVAKRGQDVALRCDPISGHVSLFWYQQALGQGPEFLTYFQNEAQLDKSGLPSDRFFAERPEGSVSTLKIQRTQQEDSAVYLCASNSNPTVYEQYFGPGTRLTVT.

V and J are TRBV7-3 and TRBJ2-2; maybe TRBD2 (5 bases). V lost 1 base, J lost 1 base, and 19 bases lay in between. The CDR3 loop spans 19 amino acids. Germline CDR1 SGHTA, CDR2 FQGTGA. The CDR3 DNA reads TGTGCCAGCAGCTTAAATCCCCGTGGGCTAGCCAGGAACACCGGGGAGCTGTTTTTT. Translated, it gives CASSLNPRGLARNTGELFF.

This clone was detected only once. V and J are TRBV7-9 and TRBJ1-2; D is unclear. The CDR3 runs 12 residues. The V gene's germline CDR1 is SEHNR and CDR2 FQNEAQ (reference sequence). Trimming left V 5 bases short and J 4 bases short, with 8 bases between. The CDR3 loop is CASSLTGYGYTF. Here the CDR3 DNA reads TGTGCCAGCAGCCTAACGGGCTATGGCTACACCTTC.

The genes are TRBV11-2 and TRBJ1-6; TRBD1 matches 9 bases. V gave up 5 bases and J gave up 5 bases; unmatched junction bases: 4. This CDR3 spans 15 amino acids. CDR1 is SGHAT, CDR2 FQNNGV, per germline. The CDR3 region is CASSPGTGNNSPLHF. CDR3 DNA: TGTGCCAGCAGCCCTGGGACAGGGAATAATTCACCCCTCCACTTT.

V and J are TRBV27 and TRBJ2-3; D may be TRBD2 (5 bases). CDR3 length: 15 amino acids. V lost 2 bases and J 5 bases, leaving 14 bases between the germline ends. CDR1 MNHEY and CDR2 SMNVEV come from the germline V gene (reference sequence). CDR3 DNA: TGTGCCAGCAGTTTAGGAGGTAGTCCCGGAGATACGCAGTATTTT. It is translated as CASSLGGSPGDTQYF.

The V call is TRBV19, the J call TRBJ1-2; 9 nucleotides line up with TRBD1. This CDR3 is built from 15 residues. Germline-derived CDR1 and CDR2 are LNHDA and SQIVND (reference sequence). The V gene end was trimmed by 10 bases and the J gene end by 2 bases; junction bases not matched to a gene: 11. DNA of the CDR3: TGTGCCACCTCAGGGGGGACAGGGTCGAACTATGGCTACACCTTC. It is translated as CATSGGTGSNYGYTF. The full variable domain, rest sourced from reference TRBV19 and TRBJ1-2, is DGGITQSPKYLFRKEGQNVTLSCEQNLNHDAMYWYRQDPGQGLRLIYYSQIVNDFQKGDIAEGYSVSREKKESFPLTVTSAQKNPTAFYLCATSGGTGSNYGYTFGSGTRLTVV.

V and J are TRBV29-1 and TRBJ2-2; possibly TRBD2 for D (6 bases). The V and J ends lost 4 bases and 1 base respectively, with 13 bases between them. In germline, CDR1 is SQVTM, CDR2 ANQGSEA. This CDR3 comprises 15 residues. CDR3 protein: CSVAGALGNTGELFF. The CDR3 DNA reads as TGCAGCGTTGCGGGAGCCCTAGGGAACACCGGGGAGCTGTTTTTT.

The chain carries TRBV12-3 or TRBV12-4 and TRBJ1-1, with D perhaps matching TRBD1 (6 bases). V was cut by 1 base and J by 3 bases, with 6 bases left in between. CDR3 length: 13 residues. The CDR3 coding sequence is TGTGCCAGCAGTTTAGGGGGGCACACTGAAGCTTTCTTT. Translation: CASSLGGHTEAFF.

The chain employs TRBV6-5 and TRBJ1-5; D remains ambiguous. The CDR3 totals 12 residues. CDR1 is MNHEY, CDR2 SVGAGI, per germline. V was shortened by 6 bases and J by 3 bases, with 6 bases between the two germline ends. CDR3 DNA: TGTGCCAGCAGGGGAGTCAATCAGCCCCAGCATTTT. Amino acid sequence: CASRGVNQPQHF.

The CDR3 loop is CASSLVAGGLYEQFF. The CDR3 region has the DNA TGTGCCAGCAGCTTAGTGGCGGGGGGGCTTTATGAGCAGTTCTTC. The chain couples TRBV11-2 to TRBJ2-1; 9 positions match TRBD2. Germline loops: CDR1 SGHAT, CDR2 FQNNGV. Trimming took 1 base from V and 8 from J; bases not matched to a gene: 6. The CDR3 has 15 residues.

CDR3 bases: TGTGCCAGCAGCCCGGCCGGGAGGTCGGCTTTCTTT. It encodes CASSPAGRSAFF. The chain combines TRBV3-1 (or the pseudogene TRBV3-2) with TRBJ1-1, with D hard to call. V was shortened by 4 bases and J by 11 bases, with 14 bases between the two germline ends. Germline lookup yields CDR1 LGHDT and CDR2 YNNKEL (reference sequence). This CDR3 has 12 residues.

This clone was observed once. This chain joins TRBV2 and TRBJ1-1; 7 bases agree with TRBD1. CDR3 length: 14 residues. Germline assignment: CDR1 SNHLY and CDR2 FYNNEI. With V trimmed by 7 bases and J by 2 bases, 7 bases remained unmatched. The CDR3 nucleotides are TGTGCCAGCAATGGACAGGCCCGAAACACTGAAGCTTTCTTT. Amino acid sequence: CASNGQARNTEAFF.

The chain has TRBV7-9 and TRBJ2-7, with D possibly matching TRBD2 (6 bases). The CDR3 is made up of 15 amino acids. V lost 1 base and J lost 4, with 14 bases in between. The germline gives CDR1 SEHNR, CDR2 FQNEAQ (reference sequence). CDR3: CASSLGGRGRYEQYF. The CDR3 DNA follows: TGTGCCAGCAGCTTAGGGGGACGTGGGAGGTACGAGCAGTACTTC.

The rearrangement uses TRBV19 and TRBJ2-2; 7 bases are a match to TRBD1. This CDR3 has 15 residues. The germline V gene has CDR1 LNHDA and CDR2 SQIVND (reference sequence). Germline trimming cut 11 bases from V and 1 base from J; bases unmatched to any gene: 10. CDR3 bases: TGTGCCGACGGAGAGAGGACAGGGAACACCGGGGAGCTGTTTTTT. This encodes CADGERTGNTGELFF.

The chain combines TRBV10-3 with TRBJ1-1; 9 bases align to TRBD1. The V segment lost 7 bases and the J segment 3 bases; nucleotides outside the gene matches: 6. Germline-derived CDR1 and CDR2 are ENHRY and SYGVKD. This CDR3 contains 14 residues. In DNA, the CDR3 is TGTGCCATCACCGCACAGGGGGCGGACACTGAAGCTTTCTTT. Translation gives CAITAQGADTEAFF.

The chain employs TRBV20-1 and TRBJ1-5; D ambiguous. Trimming left V 3 bases short and J 4 bases short, with 16 bases between. The length of the CDR3 is 15 residues. The germline CDR1 and CDR2 sequences are DFQATT and SNEGSKA (reference sequence). The CDR3 loop reads CSASRGVGLNQPQHF. The CDR3 coding sequence is TGCAGTGCTAGTCGGGGAGTCGGGTTAAATCAGCCCCAGCATTTT.

This chain links TRBV5-1 with TRBJ2-2; 15 nucleotides align to TRBD2. The trim removed 3 bases at V and 3 bases at J, leaving 6 bases unmatched. The CDR3 spans 18 residues. Germline assignment: CDR1 SGHRS and CDR2 YFSETQ. For the CDR3, the DNA is TGCGCCAGCAGCTCGCGGACTAGCGGGGGGGCCGACACCGGGGAGCTGTTTTTT. It translates to CASSSRTSGGADTGELFF.

The rearrangement uses TRBV21-1 and TRBJ2-3; the table's D gene call, TRBD1, was not cross checked with the DNA. TRBV21-1 is a known pseudogene. This CDR3 has 18 residues. In DNA, the CDR3 is TGTGCCAGCAGCAAAGGACAGGTGAAACGAAACGGCACAGATACGCAGTATTTT. This sequence encodes CASSKGQVKRNGTDTQYF.

A single count supports this clone. The chain employs TRBV6-5 and TRBJ2-7; TRBD2 aligns across 8 bases. V was clipped by 8 bases and J by 2 bases; unmatched bases: 5. The germline V gene has CDR1 MNHEY and CDR2 SVGAGI. The CDR3 runs 13 residues. The CDR3 DNA sequence: TGTGCCAGCGCGGCACTAGCGGCCTACGAGCAGTACTTC. This sequence encodes CASAALAAYEQYF.

This chain's CDR3 is CASGVYSNQPQHF. DNA of the CDR3: TGTGCCTCAGGGGTATATAGCAATCAGCCCCAGCATTTT. The chain employs TRBV6-6 and TRBJ1-5; a possible D gene is TRBD1 (6 bases). V was cut by 11 bases and J by 0 bases, with 11 bases left in between. Per germline, CDR1 MNHNY and CDR2 SVGAGI (reference sequence). The CDR3 runs 13 residues.